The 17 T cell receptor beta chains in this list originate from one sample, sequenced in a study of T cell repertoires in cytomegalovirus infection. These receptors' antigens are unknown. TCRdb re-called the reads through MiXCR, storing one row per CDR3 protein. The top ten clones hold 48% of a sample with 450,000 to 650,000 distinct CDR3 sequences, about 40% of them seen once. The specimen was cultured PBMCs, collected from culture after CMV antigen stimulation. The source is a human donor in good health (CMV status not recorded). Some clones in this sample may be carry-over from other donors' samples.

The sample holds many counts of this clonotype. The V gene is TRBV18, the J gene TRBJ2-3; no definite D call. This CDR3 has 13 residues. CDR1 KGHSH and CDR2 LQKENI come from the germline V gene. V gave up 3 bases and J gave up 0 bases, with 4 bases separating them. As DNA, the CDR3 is TGTGCCAGCTCACCGGTTAGCACAGATACGCAGTATTTT. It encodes CASSPVSTDTQYF.

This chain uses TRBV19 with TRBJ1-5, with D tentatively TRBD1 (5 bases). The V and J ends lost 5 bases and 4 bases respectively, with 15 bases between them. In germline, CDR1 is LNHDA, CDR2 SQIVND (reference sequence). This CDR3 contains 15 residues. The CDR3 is CASSLPGLPNQPQHF. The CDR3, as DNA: TGTGCCAGTAGTCTCCCGGGACTGCCTAATCAGCCCCAGCATTTT. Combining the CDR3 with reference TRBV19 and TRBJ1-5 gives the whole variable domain DGGITQSPKYLFRKEGQNVTLSCEQNLNHDAMYWYRQDPGQGLRLIYYSQIVNDFQKGDIAEGYSVSREKKESFPLTVTSAQKNPTAFYLCASSLPGLPNQPQHFGDGTRLSIL.

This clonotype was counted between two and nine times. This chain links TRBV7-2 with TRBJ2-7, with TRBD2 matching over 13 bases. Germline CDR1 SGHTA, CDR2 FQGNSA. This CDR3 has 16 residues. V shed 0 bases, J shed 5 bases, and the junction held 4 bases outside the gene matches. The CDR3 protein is CASSLAGLAGVNEQYF. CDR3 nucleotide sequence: TGTGCCAGCAGCTTAGCAGGACTAGCGGGAGTAAACGAGCAGTACTTC.

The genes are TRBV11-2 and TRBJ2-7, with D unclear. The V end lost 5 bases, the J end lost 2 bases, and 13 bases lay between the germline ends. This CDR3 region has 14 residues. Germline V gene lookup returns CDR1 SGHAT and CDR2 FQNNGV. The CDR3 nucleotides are TGTGCCAGCAGCCTAATCCCAGAAACCTACGAGCAGTACTTC. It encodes CASSLIPETYEQYF.

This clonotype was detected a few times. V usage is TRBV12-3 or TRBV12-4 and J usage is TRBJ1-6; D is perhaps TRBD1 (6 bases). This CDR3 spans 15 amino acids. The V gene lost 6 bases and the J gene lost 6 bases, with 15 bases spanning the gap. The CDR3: CASRLPGGPNSPLHF. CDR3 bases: TGTGCCAGCAGGTTACCGGGGGGCCCTAATTCACCCCTCCACTTT.

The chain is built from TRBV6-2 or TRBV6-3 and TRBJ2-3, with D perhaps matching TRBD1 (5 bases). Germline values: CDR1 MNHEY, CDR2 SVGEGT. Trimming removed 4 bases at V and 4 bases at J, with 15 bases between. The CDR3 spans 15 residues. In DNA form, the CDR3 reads TGTGCCAGCAGTTTGTCGCAGGGTGTAGCAGATACGCAGTATTTT. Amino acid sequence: CASSLSQGVADTQYF.

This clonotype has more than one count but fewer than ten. The CDR3 loop reads CASSERQGVETQYF. The CDR3 DNA is TGTGCCAGCAGCGAGCGACAGGGGGTAGAGACCCAGTACTTC. The chain is built from TRBV11-2 and TRBJ2-5, with 9 positions matching TRBD1. The ends lost 5 bases at V and 4 bases at J; junction bases unmatched: 5. The CDR3 has 14 residues. The germline gives CDR1 SGHAT, CDR2 FQNNGV.

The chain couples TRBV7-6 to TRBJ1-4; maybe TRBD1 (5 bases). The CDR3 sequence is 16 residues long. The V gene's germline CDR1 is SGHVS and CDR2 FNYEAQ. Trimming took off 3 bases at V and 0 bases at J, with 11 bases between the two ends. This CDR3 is CASSFQGDATNEKLFF. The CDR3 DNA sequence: TGTGCCAGCAGCTTTCAAGGGGATGCAACTAATGAAAAACTGTTTTTT.

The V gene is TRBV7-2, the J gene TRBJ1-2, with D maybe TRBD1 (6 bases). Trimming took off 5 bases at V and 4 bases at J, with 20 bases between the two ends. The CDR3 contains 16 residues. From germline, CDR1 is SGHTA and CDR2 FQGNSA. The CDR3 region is CASSPSPGDGSYGYTF. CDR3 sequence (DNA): TGTGCCAGCAGCCCCTCACCAGGGGACGGTAGCTATGGCTACACCTTC. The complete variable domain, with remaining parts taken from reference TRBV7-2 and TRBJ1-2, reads GAGVSQSPSNKVTEKGKDVELRCDPISGHTALYWYRQSLGQGLEFLIYFQGNSAPDKSGLPSDRFSAERTGGSVSTLTIQRTQQEDSAVYLCASSPSPGDGSYGYTFGSGTRLTVV.

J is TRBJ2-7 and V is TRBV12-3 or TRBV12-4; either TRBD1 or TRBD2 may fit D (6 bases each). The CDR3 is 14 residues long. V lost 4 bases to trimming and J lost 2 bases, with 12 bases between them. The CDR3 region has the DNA TGTGCCAGCAGTTCCATAGGGGGGACCTACGAGCAGTACTTC. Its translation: CASSSIGGTYEQYF.

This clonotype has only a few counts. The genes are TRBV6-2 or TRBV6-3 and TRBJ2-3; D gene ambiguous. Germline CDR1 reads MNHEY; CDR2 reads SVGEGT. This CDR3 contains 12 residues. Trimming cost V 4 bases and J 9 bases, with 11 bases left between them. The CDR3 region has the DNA TGTGCCAGCAGTTCCGGCCAGCAAACGCAGTATTTT. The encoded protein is CASSSGQQTQYF.

In nucleotides, the CDR3 is TGCGCCAGCAGCCAAGGGGGAGGCTCTGGAAACACCATATATTTT. Its protein product is CASSQGGGSGNTIYF. The chain carries TRBV4-1 and TRBJ1-3, with no clear D. The CDR3 contains 15 residues. V lost 1 base and J 0 bases, leaving 7 bases between the germline ends. Germline-derived CDR1 and CDR2 are MGHRA and YSYEKL.

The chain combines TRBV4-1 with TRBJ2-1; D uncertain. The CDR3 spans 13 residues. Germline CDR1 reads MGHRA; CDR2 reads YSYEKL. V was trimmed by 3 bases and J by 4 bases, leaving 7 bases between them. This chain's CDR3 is CASSHGVYNEQFF. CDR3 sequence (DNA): TGCGCCAGCAGCCATGGCGTGTACAATGAGCAGTTCTTC.

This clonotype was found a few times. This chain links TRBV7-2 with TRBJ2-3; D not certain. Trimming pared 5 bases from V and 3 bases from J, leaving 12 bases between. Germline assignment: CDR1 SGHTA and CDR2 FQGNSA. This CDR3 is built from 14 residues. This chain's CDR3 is CASSPAVGTDTQYF. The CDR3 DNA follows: TGTGCCAGCAGCCCCGCGGTCGGGACAGATACGCAGTATTTT.

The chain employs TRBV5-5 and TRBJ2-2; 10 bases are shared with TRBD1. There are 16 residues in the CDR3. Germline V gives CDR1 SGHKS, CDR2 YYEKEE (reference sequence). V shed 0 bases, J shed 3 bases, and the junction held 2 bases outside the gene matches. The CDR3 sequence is CASSLGDRGYTGELFF. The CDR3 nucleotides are TGTGCCAGCAGCTTGGGGGACAGGGGCTACACCGGGGAGCTGTTTTTT.

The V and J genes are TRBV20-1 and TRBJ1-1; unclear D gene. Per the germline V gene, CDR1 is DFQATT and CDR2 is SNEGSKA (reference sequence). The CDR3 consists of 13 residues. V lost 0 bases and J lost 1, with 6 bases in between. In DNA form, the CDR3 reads TGCAGTGCTAGAGAGGATGGGAACACTGAAGCTTTCTTT. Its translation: CSAREDGNTEAFF.

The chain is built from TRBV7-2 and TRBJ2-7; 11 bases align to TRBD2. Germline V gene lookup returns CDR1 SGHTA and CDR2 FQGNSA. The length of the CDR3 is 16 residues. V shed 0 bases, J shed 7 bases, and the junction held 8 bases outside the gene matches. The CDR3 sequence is CASSLAGTSGLGEQYF. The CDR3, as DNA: TGTGCCAGCAGCTTAGCCGGGACTAGCGGCCTCGGGGAGCAGTACTTC.